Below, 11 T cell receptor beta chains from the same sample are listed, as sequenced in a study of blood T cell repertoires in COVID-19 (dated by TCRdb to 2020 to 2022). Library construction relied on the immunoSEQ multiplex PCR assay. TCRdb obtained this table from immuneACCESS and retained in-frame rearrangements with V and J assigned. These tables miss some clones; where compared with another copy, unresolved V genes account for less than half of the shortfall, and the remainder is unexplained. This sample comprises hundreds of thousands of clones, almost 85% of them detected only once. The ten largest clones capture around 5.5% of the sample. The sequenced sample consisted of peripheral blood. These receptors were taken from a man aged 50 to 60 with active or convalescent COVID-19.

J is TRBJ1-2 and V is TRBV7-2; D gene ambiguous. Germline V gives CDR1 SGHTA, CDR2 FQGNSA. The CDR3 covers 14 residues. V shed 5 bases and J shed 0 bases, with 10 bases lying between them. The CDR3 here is CASSNSRANYGYTF. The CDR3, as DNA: TGTGCCAGCAGCAATAGTCGGGCTAACTATGGCTACACCTTC.

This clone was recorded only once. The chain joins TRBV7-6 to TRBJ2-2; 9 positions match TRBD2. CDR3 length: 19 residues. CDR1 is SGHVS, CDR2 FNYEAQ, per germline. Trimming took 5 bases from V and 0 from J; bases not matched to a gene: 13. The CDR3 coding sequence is TGTGCCAGCAGCCCAGGGGCGGGAGGGGGCCCTACGAACACCGGGGAGCTGTTTTTT. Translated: CASSPGAGGGPTNTGELFF. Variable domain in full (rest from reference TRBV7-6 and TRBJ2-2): GAGVSQSPRYKVTKRGQDVALRCDPISGHVSLYWYRQALGQGPEFLTYFNYEAQQDKSGLPNDRFSAERPEGSISTLTIQRTEQRDSAMYRCASSPGAGGGPTNTGELFFGEGSRLTVL.

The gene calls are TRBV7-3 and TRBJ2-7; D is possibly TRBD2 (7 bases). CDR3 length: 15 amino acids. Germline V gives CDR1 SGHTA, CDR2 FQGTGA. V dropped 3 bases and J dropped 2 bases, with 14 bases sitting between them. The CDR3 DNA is TGTGCCAGCAGCTTTAGCGGGTCAGGGGCCTACGAGCAGTACTTC. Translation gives CASSFSGSGAYEQYF.

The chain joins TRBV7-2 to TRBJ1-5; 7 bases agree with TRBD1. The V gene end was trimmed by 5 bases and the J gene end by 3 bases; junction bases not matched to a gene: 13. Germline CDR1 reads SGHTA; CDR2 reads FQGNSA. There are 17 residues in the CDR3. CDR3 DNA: TGTGCCAGCAGCCCCGTCAAGGACAGGAGATACAATCAGCCCCAGCATTTT. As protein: CASSPVKDRRYNQPQHF.

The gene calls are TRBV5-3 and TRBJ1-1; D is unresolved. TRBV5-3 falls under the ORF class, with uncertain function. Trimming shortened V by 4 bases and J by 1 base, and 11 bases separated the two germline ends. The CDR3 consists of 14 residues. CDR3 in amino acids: CARSPGGGNTEAFF. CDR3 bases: TGTGCCAGAAGCCCCGGAGGTGGGAACACTGAAGCTTTCTTT.

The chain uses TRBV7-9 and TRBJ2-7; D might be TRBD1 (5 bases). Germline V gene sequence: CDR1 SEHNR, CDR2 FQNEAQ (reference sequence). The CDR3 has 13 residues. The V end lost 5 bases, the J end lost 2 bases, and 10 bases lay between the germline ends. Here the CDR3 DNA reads TGTGCCAGCAGCCCCCCAGGGCCCTACGAGCAGTACTTC. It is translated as CASSPPGPYEQYF. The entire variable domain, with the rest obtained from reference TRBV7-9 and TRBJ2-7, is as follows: DTGVSQNPRHKITKRGQNVTFRCDPISEHNRLYWYRQTLGQGPEFLTYFQNEAQLEKSRLLSDRFSAERPKGSFSTLEIQRTEQGDSAMYLCASSPPGPYEQYFGPGTRLTVT.

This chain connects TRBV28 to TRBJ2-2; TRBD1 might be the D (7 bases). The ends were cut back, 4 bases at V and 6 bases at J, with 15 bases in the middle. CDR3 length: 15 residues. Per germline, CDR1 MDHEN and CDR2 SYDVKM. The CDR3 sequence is CASSSGQEGAGELFF. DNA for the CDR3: TGTGCCAGCAGTTCCGGACAGGAGGGGGCCGGGGAGCTGTTTTTT.

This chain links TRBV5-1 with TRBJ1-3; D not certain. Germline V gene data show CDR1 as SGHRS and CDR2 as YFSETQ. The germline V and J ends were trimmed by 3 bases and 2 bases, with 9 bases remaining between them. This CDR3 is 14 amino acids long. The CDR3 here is CASSSGSAGNTIYF. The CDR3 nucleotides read TGCGCCAGCAGCTCGGGATCCGCTGGAAACACCATATATTTT.

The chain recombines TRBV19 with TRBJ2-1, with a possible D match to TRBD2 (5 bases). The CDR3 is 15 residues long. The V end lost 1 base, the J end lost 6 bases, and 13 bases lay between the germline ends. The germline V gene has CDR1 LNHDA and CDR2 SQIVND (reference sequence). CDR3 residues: CASSIASGPINEQFF. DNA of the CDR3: TGTGCCAGTAGTATAGCCAGCGGACCAATCAATGAGCAGTTCTTC.

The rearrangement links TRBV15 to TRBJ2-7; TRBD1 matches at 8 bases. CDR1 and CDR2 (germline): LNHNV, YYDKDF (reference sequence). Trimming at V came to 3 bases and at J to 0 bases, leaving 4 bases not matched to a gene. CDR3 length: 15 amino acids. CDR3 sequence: CATSSRDRTSYEQYF. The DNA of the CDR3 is TGTGCCACCAGCAGTAGGGACAGGACCTCCTACGAGCAGTACTTC. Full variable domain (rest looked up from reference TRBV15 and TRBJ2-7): DAMVIQNPRYQVTQFGKPVTLSCSQTLNHNVMYWYQQKSSQAPKLLFHYYDKDFNNEADTPDNFQSRRPNTSFCFLDIRSPGLGDTAMYLCATSSRDRTSYEQYFGPGTRLTVT.

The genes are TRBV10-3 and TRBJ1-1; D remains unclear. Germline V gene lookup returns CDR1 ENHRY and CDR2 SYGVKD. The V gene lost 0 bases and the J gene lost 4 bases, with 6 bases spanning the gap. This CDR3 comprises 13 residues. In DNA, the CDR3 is TGTGCCATCAGTGAGTCTGGAGGCACTGAAGCTTTCTTT. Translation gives CAISESGGTEAFF.